The next 5 T cell receptor beta chains were all read from a single sample in a study of regulatory T cells in long-lasting Graves disease. Time point denoted: persistent/refractory GD, antithyroid drugs over 5 years with positive TRAb. PBMCs were the source of the RNA used for TCR sequencing. Combining iRepertoire HTBI primers with Arm-PCR of CDR3 regions, the authors built TCR beta libraries. TCRdb analysed the multiplex PCR reads with MiXCR anew, one entry per CDR3 protein. This sample has about 460,000 distinct CDR3 sequences, with approximately 23% found just once. The sample here was peripheral blood mononuclear cells (PBMCs), taken when the disease was refractory, from a patient treated with antithyroid drugs. The receptor source for this set is a female donor with Graves disease.

This clonotype was recorded at least ten times. The V call is TRBV28, the J call TRBJ1-4, with no clear D. CDR3 length equals 15 residues. Germline V gives CDR1 MDHEN, CDR2 SYDVKM. V lost 6 bases and J 5 bases, leaving 16 bases between the germline ends. CDR3 bases: TGTGCCAGCAGGGTGGCCCACTTGTCAAATGAAAAACTGTTTTTT. It translates to CASRVAHLSNEKLFF.

The V gene is TRBV7-9, the J gene TRBJ2-3, with TRBD2 identical over 11 bases. Unmatched junction bases numbered 8, after V lost 5 bases and J lost 4 bases. CDR1 and CDR2 from the germline V gene are SEHNR and FQNEAQ (reference sequence). The CDR3 consists of 16 residues. CDR3 in amino acids: CASSGSGGGLPDTQYF. The DNA of the CDR3 is TGTGCCAGCAGCGGTAGCGGGGGGGGTCTCCCAGATACGCAGTATTTT.

The rearrangement uses TRBV20-1 and TRBJ1-5, with D perhaps matching TRBD1 (5 bases). The CDR3 has 14 residues. V lost 4 bases and J lost 6, with 16 bases in between. Germline V lookup: CDR1 DFQATT, CDR2 SNEGSKA (reference sequence). The CDR3 loop reads CSAKDGGMIQPQHF. The CDR3 coding sequence is TGCAGTGCTAAGGACGGGGGGATGATTCAGCCCCAGCATTTT.

This clonotype was observed a few times. The chain couples TRBV7-2 to TRBJ2-6, with 9 bases fitting TRBD2. CDR3 length: 17 residues. Germline trimming cut 3 bases from V and 1 base from J; bases unmatched to any gene: 4. The germline gives CDR1 SGHTA, CDR2 FQGNSA. The CDR3 loop is CASSFSGSKSGANVLTF. The CDR3 DNA sequence: TGTGCCAGCAGCTTTAGCGGGAGCAAGTCTGGGGCCAACGTCCTGACTTTC.

The chain employs TRBV11-3 and TRBJ2-7; possible D gene TRBD1, 7 bases. Germline lookup yields CDR1 SGHNT and CDR2 YENEEA. The V and J ends lost 4 bases and 2 bases respectively, with 33 bases between them. The CDR3 spans 21 residues. The CDR3 DNA reads TGTGCCAGCAGCTCAGCTAATCTCCTAAGCGCGGGCGGGACAGCTCCCTACGAGCAGTACTTC. Protein sequence: CASSSANLLSAGGTAPYEQYF.